This TCR beta chain was documented in a study of breast tumors, draining lymph nodes, adjacent tissues. Study-level results: Compared with lymph nodes, tumors were less diverse; compared with nontumor tissue, more. Tumor and nontumor repertoires were significantly more similar in luminal-like than in basal-like breast cancer. The data were judged consistent with most tumor T cells coming from lymph node and expanding in tumor. That most tumor T cells come from lymph nodes remained unproven.

This clonotype was seen repeatedly, ten times or more. Its antigen is still unknown. Samples came from axillary lymph nodes draining the breast cancer. TCRdb reanalysed the multiplex PCR reads using MiXCR and keeps one entry per CDR3 protein. This table holds roughly 130,000 distinct CDR3 sequences, approximately 20% found once. The clonotype comes from a female donor with breast cancer. Some clones in this sample may be carry-over from other donors' samples. Sequenced input: axillary lymph node tissue.

CDR3 DNA: TGTGCCAGCAAGGACAGCAATCAGCCCCAGCATTTT. Protein product: CASKDSNQPQHF. V usage is TRBV6-2 or TRBV6-3 and J usage is TRBJ1-5; D is uncertain. Trimming cost V 7 bases and J 1 base, with 5 bases left between them. The CDR3 spans 12 residues. Germline V gene lookup returns CDR1 MNHEY and CDR2 SVGEGT.